The clone carrying this T cell receptor (beta chain) came up once. The antigen remains undetermined. This sample was taken from a study of shared clonotypes between healthy human individuals. Study as a whole: The study enrolled a couple of women and three men aged 18 to 49.

Germline assignment: CDR1 LGHNT and CDR2 FRNRAP. Germline trimming cut 4 bases from V and 3 bases from J; bases unmatched to any gene: 4. The CDR3 has 16 residues. There were no recent acute infections or vaccinations among the donors, who were healthy HIV-negative adults. Study-wide findings and caveats: Sharing of clonotypes among donors was expected to vary with sequencing depth.

Original handling: ImmunoSEQ output lacked quality scores and full-length reads, limiting matched filtering. The data were produced by immunoSEQ multiplex PCR, yet TCRdb's version contains in-frame clones alone and is incomplete. V and J calls and clone size are copied from that table; D and trimming were computed from the DNA. The data show over 400,000 clones, around 73% seen once. The V and J genes are TRBV12-5 and TRBJ2-2, with TRBD2 identical over 11 bases. Sequencing was performed on PBMCs. This receptor was obtained from a woman between 40 and 50 years old in good health. Some clones in this sample may be carry-over from other donors' samples. For the CDR3, the DNA is TGTGCTAGTGGTTCACCGGGACTAGCGGACACCGGGGAGCTGTTTTTT. Amino acid sequence: CASGSPGLADTGELFF.